This T cell receptor (beta chain) was recorded in a study of blood T cells in healthy people across ages. The study, taken as a whole, reports: Among T cells, TCR beta diversity per million cells dropped roughly linearly as age rose.

To note about this clonotype: Its antigen is undetermined.

The germline V gene encodes CDR1 MGHRA and CDR2 YSYEKL. The V end lost 3 bases, the J end lost 1 base, and 16 bases lay between the germline ends. This CDR3 region has 16 residues. Alongside a J-beta primer mix, a sample-barcoded 5' primer served in a second PCR lasting about 7 to 11 cycles. In TCRdb, the 5' RACE reads were re-called with MiXCR into one record per CDR3 protein. The sample includes almost 1 million distinct CDR3 sequences, approximately 50% seen only once; the top ten take about 20%. This clonotype was obtained from a woman aged 55-75 years in good health. Material for sequencing was blood. The rearrangement joins TRBV4-1 to TRBJ2-7; D is possibly TRBD2 (6 bases). CDR3 protein: CASSHPPWLASYEQYF. The CDR3 DNA is TGCGCCAGCAGCCACCCCCCGTGGCTAGCGTCCTACGAGCAGTACTTC.